This T cell receptor beta chain was found in a study of spatial heterogeneity in lung cancer. Documented time point: sample taken at primary tumor resection. This clonotype is medium-sized by share. Its antigen is unidentified. Using its own MiXCR run on the 5' RACE reads, TCRdb lists one record per CDR3 protein. The table includes about 13,000 distinct CDR3 sequences, around 5.6% detected once. The study's findings and limits: Tumors with more nonsynonymous mutations had more expanded intratumoral alpha and beta TCRs.

V lost 5 bases and J 2 bases, leaving 9 bases between the germline ends. CDR1 and CDR2 (germline): SGHRS, YFSETQ. The CDR3 totals 13 residues. This specimen was lung tumor tissue, taken at surgery. The TCR originated in a female donor with early-stage non-small cell lung cancer. The V and J genes are TRBV5-1 and TRBJ2-3; the D is unclear. CDR3 in DNA: TGCGCCAGCAGGTCGACACACACAGATACGCAGTATTTT. This gives the protein CASRSTHTDTQYF.